The present T cell receptor (beta chain) was sequenced within a study of cytomegalovirus exposure and HLA in healthy donors. Amplification used 60 Vbeta primers and 13 Jbeta primers. The repertoire was sequenced with immunoSEQ multiplex PCR; TCRdb's copy has only in-frame clones and lacks some. The sample holds 190,000 or so clones; roughly 77% are singletons and the top ten take 0.39%. Healthy bone marrow donors made up the donor group. Each donor was nominally healthy when sampled (though unrecorded immune exposures were likely). A note on this clone: Its cognate antigen is unknown.

Whole-study results and caveats: Later analysis identified a missense DCLRE1C variant that was linked to TCR beta V- and J-gene trimming.

The sequence was collected from a male donor in good health and CMV-seropositive. The material sequenced was PBMCs.

The CDR3 nucleotides read TGTGCCACCTCAGCTACGGCGGGAGTTAGCAATGAGCAGTTCTTC. Its protein is CATSATAGVSNEQFF. The V and J genes are TRBV7-3 and TRBJ2-1, with TRBD2 matching over 7 bases. From germline, CDR1 is SGHTA and CDR2 FQGTGA. V was clipped by 10 bases and J by 6 bases; unmatched bases: 15. The CDR3 has 15 residues. The full variable domain, with the rest looked up from reference TRBV7-3 and TRBJ2-1, is GAGVSQTPSNKVTEKGKYVELRCDPISGHTALYWYRQSLGQGPEFLIYFQGTGAADDSGLPNDRFFAVRPEGSVSTLKIQRTERGDSAVYLCATSATAGVSNEQFFGPGTRLTVL.